The present T cell receptor beta chain was sequenced within a study of cytomegalovirus exposure and HLA in healthy donors (dated 2017 in TCRdb). For the study in its entirety: According to an earlier analysis of several hundred of the donors, some 180 million T cells yielded approximately 120 million unique TCR beta sequences and 250 to 350 Gb of sequence data. Around 330 gigabases of sequencing data and around 80 million unique TCR sequences made up an early release that covered several hundred HLA-typed donors. Of the roughly 390 genotyped donors, 75% to 85% were placed in the genetic ancestry cluster associated with self-reported Caucasian donors. The aim of the study was to test whether cataloging public T cell receptors could identify signatures of past pathogen exposure. The T cell repertoires of 670 or so subjects were profiled by immunosequencing and related to cytomegalovirus serostatus. Along with the approximately 700-subject first cohort, a separate validation cohort of about 110 different subjects was used. To predict cytomegalovirus infection status, the study brought together high-throughput TCR immunosequencing, statistical association of individual TCRs with disease status, and machine learning. A later analysis re-analyzed previously published TCR beta repertoires from roughly 600 donors and added high-resolution HLA genotyping to study TCR occurrence patterns. Rather than using new phenotypic data, the later analysis identified candidate immune exposures from TCR beta sequences and from how often those sequences occurred across donors. In an earlier analysis of 587 of the donors, high-throughput TCR beta sequencing was used to judge whether each TCR beta V gene segment behaved as functional or pseudogenic. Alongside the repertoire data, information on donor age, sex, ethnicity and CMV serostatus was compiled. A later genetic analysis used genome-wide SNP genotypes for about 65% of the 666 donors, treating that subset as a discovery cohort. Every repertoire in the discovery cohort had been generated on one and the same sequencing platform. HLA typing included class I and class II loci at four-digit resolution. Typing coverage differed by locus: A, B, C, DRB1 and DQB1 were typed in roughly 629-630 donors, DQA1 in 522, DPA1 in 600 to 610, and DPB1 in around 440. A handful of DR-DQ haplotypes were handled as single units for association and clustering because linkage in the cohort was strong. Among about 400 genotyped donors of the cohort, an average of about 240,000 unique TCR beta nucleotide sequences was sequenced per donor, of which roughly 17% were non-productive.

In total, more than 500 healthy bone marrow donors made up the cohort. Cohort members were all nominally healthy when sampled, although unrecorded immune exposures were likely present. The donor tested CMV seropositive and was one of the 289 seropositive cohort members. Every donor gave a peripheral blood sample, and the peripheral blood mononuclear cells from that sample were used for TCR beta sequencing. The Qiagen DNeasy Blood Extraction Kit was used to extract genomic DNA from the blood cell samples. The library was generated by the immunoSEQ multiplex PCR assay. For the multiplex PCR, a mixture combining 60 forward primers for TCR Vbeta segments and 13 reverse primers for TCR Jbeta segments was used. The CDR3 region of rearranged TCR beta genes was amplified from genomic DNA by a multiplex PCR assay. Amplified TCR beta libraries were sequenced as 87-base-pair reads on the Illumina HiSeq System. As for the original processing: A later analysis counted about 80 million unique TCR beta chains across the 666 repertoires, and roughly 11 million of these chains were shared by at least two donors. A nearest-neighbor algorithm error-corrected the raw reads and collapsed the reads into unique sequences, merging closely related sequences to remove PCR and sequencing errors. To assign V, D and J gene segments, CDR3 sequences were aligned to IMGT reference sequences. For a sequence to be retained, a match of at least six nucleotides was required to both a V gene segment and a J gene segment. A rearrangement counted as productive if the CDR3 had no stop codons and remained in frame with V and J, and every other rearrangement counted as non-productive. CDR3 was defined according to IMGT convention as the region running from the second conserved V-encoded cysteine to the conserved J-encoded phenylalanine. Sequences without an unambiguous match to a single V gene segment were excluded from the earlier analysis of about 600 of the donors. An earlier analysis of some 500 of the donors classified V segments as functional when productive rearrangements were above 56.7% and as segregating when the standard deviation between donors was above 5%. A statistical classification framework was developed to diagnose cytomegalovirus status using the catalog of TCR beta chain sequences. In a later analysis, V and J genes were assigned by comparing TCR nucleotide sequences against IMGT/GENE-DB human TR gene sequences. The TCRdist pipeline was used in a later analysis to assign CDR3 sequences and most-parsimonious VDJ recombination scenarios. A later analysis defined each TCR beta chain by its CDR3 amino acid sequence plus V-gene family, and excluded reads lacking a unique V-gene family. A later analysis removed over 500 highly shared, low-generation-probability nucleotide sequences to deal with suspected cross-contamination and a sequencing artifact. A later analysis calculated a clonal expansion index for each public chain from normalized within-repertoire ranks of inferred template counts. In a later analysis, generation probabilities were computed using a VDJ recombination model fitted to out-of-frame rearrangements, and the results were checked against IGoR. A later analysis scored TCR-TCR, TCR-HLA and TCR-CMV co-occurrence with hypergeometric tests, applying a repertoire-size bias correction to TCR pairs. In a later analysis, false discovery rates were estimated by permuting HLA or CMV assignments 20 times. In a later analysis, co-occurring TCRs were grouped using DBSCAN, with TCRdist sequence similarity added in when clustering inside HLA-allele-positive subsets. Co-occurrence clustering excluded repertoires with fewer than 30,000 or more than 120,000 public chains, plus five with anomalous nucleotide sharing. In its TCRdb copy, this immuneACCESS table keeps in-frame sequences only and misses some clones. Where compared with another copy, unresolved V genes explain less than half of these, and the others have no known cause. V and J calls and clone size follow that table, whereas D and trimming were derived from the DNA. The sample yields under 150,000 clones; approximately 68% were counted once. In total, the top ten clones hold roughly 1.6% of the sample.

Summary of the overall study and its limitations: Across donors, most TCR sequences were observed very rarely, whereas some public TCRs were present in many individuals. A later analysis reported that several top co-occurrence clusters appeared linked to parvovirus B19, influenza, CMV and Epstein-Barr virus. Immune exposure information for the cohort was limited to CMV serostatus. According to a later genetic analysis, donors in an Asian-associated ancestry cluster had fewer N-insertions in productive TCRs than the approximately 700-donor mean. The cohort was sequenced for TCR beta chains only, and without alpha or paired-chain data the features that could be detected were limited. In an earlier analysis of 500 to 650 of the donors, most TCR beta V segments appeared in productive rearrangements about 87% or about 30% of the time, broadly matching IMGT annotations. A group of highly shared sequence variants was considered likely to be a technical artifact of the sequencing pipeline. Specific HLA alleles were associated with 15,000 to 20,000 TCR beta sequences at a false discovery rate of 0.05 in a later analysis. The classifier was reported to diagnose cytomegalovirus status with high specificity and sensitivity in both the original cohort and the validation cohort. In a later analysis, HLA-associated TCR beta chains were found to be more clonally expanded and to have lower generation probabilities than equally common non-associated chains. Because some donors lacked HLA typing at each locus, the association tests relied only on the typed subset. In a later analysis, the rate of TCR association differed among HLA loci, with DRB1 alleles having the most associated TCRs and HLA-C alleles having the fewest. When HLA alleles, especially DR and DQ, strongly co-occurred, attributing TCR associations to individual alleles was difficult. The study gave a list of some 150 TCR beta chains associated with cytomegalovirus. The authors suggested that the approach could potentially be generalized to other disease states and immunological phenotypes. Because counts were too low, about 15 rarely observed V segments, including chromosome 9 orphons, were left out of the earlier analysis of some 600 of the donors. Presence/absence analyses assumed roughly uniform sequencing depth across donors, an assumption that may not hold. V-gene and J-gene trimming of TCR beta chains was associated with a missense DCLRE1C variant in a later genetic analysis, and the association was replicated in an independent cohort. Most CMV-associated TCR beta chains appeared to be HLA-restricted in a later analysis, and the HLA associations seemed to be driven largely by CMV exposure. A further reported finding was that TCR beta sequences accurately predicted the HLA-A and HLA-B alleles for most subjects in the first cohort. In vitro tests confirmed that a few of the cytomegalovirus-associated TCR beta chains recognize cytomegalovirus antigens. Linkage disequilibrium might explain the correlated functional status among segregating V segments, but an unknown experimental factor could not be excluded.

This clone was seen a single time. The clone's antigen remains unknown. There are no base qualities to consult, and no much larger clone falls within one base. The origin of this receptor is a man aged 25-45 years in good health and CMV-seropositive. The sequenced sample consisted of PBMCs.

The bases read TGTGCCAGCAGTCCCGTCCGGACTAGCGGGAGAGACGAGCAGTACTTC. It encodes CASSPVRTSGRDEQYF. The chain was built from TRBV2 and TRBJ2-7, with 13 central nucleotides matching TRBD2. Trimming takes 5 bases off V and 5 bases off J; junction bases not matched to a gene: 9. From the germline V gene, CDR1 is SNHLY and CDR2 is FYNNEI. The CDR3 holds 16 amino acids from the cysteine to the phenylalanine. Only the CDR3 portion is preserved as DNA: 48 bases, with reading frame beginning at the first base.